Listed here are 17 T cell receptor beta chains from one sample, sequenced in a study of T cell responses to AZD1222 COVID-19 vaccine. Clones were sequenced by immunoSEQ multiplex PCR, and TCRdb holds only the in-frame ones, with some missing. The sample contains approximately 170,000 clones, around 93% of which appear only once. The starting material was peripheral blood, obtained on day 0 of AZD1222 vaccination. The receptors were gathered from an adult in good health.

The V and J genes are TRBV7-2 and TRBJ2-3; D is uncertain. The germline CDR1 and CDR2 sequences are SGHTA and FQGNSA. V was clipped by 1 base and J by 2 bases, with 7 bases between them. The CDR3 extends over 14 amino acids. CDR3 DNA: TGTGCCAGCAGCTTAGAGCCAGCCACAGATACGCAGTATTTT. Translating it yields CASSLEPATDTQYF.

V and J are TRBV5-1 and TRBJ1-2; a weak D match, TRBD1 (6 bases). Trimming stripped 4 bases from V and 1 base from J, with 14 bases between. Germline V gene data show CDR1 as SGHRS and CDR2 as YFSETQ. The CDR3 totals 15 residues. The CDR3 loop is CASSPRGRGNYGYTF. In nucleotides, the CDR3 is TGCGCCAGCAGCCCTCGGGGCAGGGGTAACTATGGCTACACCTTC. Variable domain in full (rest from reference TRBV5-1 and TRBJ1-2): KAGVTQTPRYLIKTRGQQVTLSCSPISGHRSVSWYQQTPGQGLQFLFEYFSETQRNKGNFPGRFSGRQFSNSRSEMNVSTLELGDSALYLCASSPRGRGNYGYTFGSGTRLTVV.

The sample holds a few counts of this clone. The junction differs from germline at one of its ends, possibly a read error. The J gene is TRBJ1-6, the V gene TRBV11-3, with D perhaps TRBD1 (5 bases). This CDR3 spans 12 amino acids. CDR1 is SGHNT, CDR2 YENEEA, per germline. The CDR3 spells CASSKRGGTLYF. CDR3 nucleotide sequence: TGTGCCAGCAGCAAACGGGGCGGGACTCTATACTTT.

This chain connects TRBV6-5 to TRBJ2-1; 9 nucleotides match TRBD1. The CDR3 contains 15 residues. Trimming at V came to 6 bases and at J to 3 bases, leaving 6 bases not matched to a gene. In germline, CDR1 is MNHEY, CDR2 SVGAGI. The CDR3 coding sequence is TGTGCCAGCAGCTCCCGACAGGGGGGCTACAATGAGCAGTTCTTC. This encodes CASSSRQGGYNEQFF.

V and J are TRBV3-1 (or the pseudogene TRBV3-2) and TRBJ2-5; either TRBD1 or TRBD2 may fit D (5 bases each). Germline CDR1 LGHDT, CDR2 YNNKEL (reference sequence). The V end lost 0 bases, the J end lost 4 bases, and 15 bases lay between the germline ends. This CDR3 is 16 amino acids long. CDR3 DNA: TGTGCCAGCAGCCAAGATGTCGCGGTCGGGGCAGAGACCCAGTACTTC. Translated, it gives CASSQDVAVGAETQYF.

CDR3 nucleotide sequence: TGTGCCAGCAGTGTATCGCCGGGAGGGGGTGATACGCAGTATTTT. Amino acids: CASSVSPGGGDTQYF. The chain is built from TRBV2 and TRBJ2-3; 8 nucleotides line up with TRBD2. The germline V gene has CDR1 SNHLY and CDR2 FYNNEI. V lost 4 bases, J lost 6 bases, and 9 bases stayed unmatched. The CDR3 has 15 residues.

The chain employs TRBV27 and TRBJ2-7; TRBD2 aligns across 7 bases. Germline values: CDR1 MNHEY, CDR2 SMNVEV (reference sequence). The CDR3 totals 19 residues. The junction had 16 bases not matched to a gene; V was cut back by 0 bases and J by 2 bases. This CDR3 is CASSLSIQGGVHYAYEQYF. The CDR3 DNA sequence: TGTGCCAGCAGTTTATCGATCCAGGGAGGGGTTCATTACGCCTACGAGCAGTACTTC.

This clone was observed a few times. This sequence joins TRBV6-1 and TRBJ1-2; TRBD1 matches 8 bases. With 0 bases clipped from V and 7 bases from J, the junction kept 4 bases outside the gene matches. Germline-derived CDR1 and CDR2 are MNHNS and SASEGT. The CDR3 extends over 14 amino acids. The CDR3 sequence is CASSEAGQGAGYTF. DNA of the CDR3: TGTGCCAGCAGTGAAGCCGGACAGGGAGCTGGCTACACCTTC.

The V call is TRBV11-2, the J call TRBJ2-1; 12 nucleotides match TRBD2. Germline CDR1 is SGHAT and CDR2 is FQNNGV. The V gene end was trimmed by 0 bases and the J gene end by 7 bases; junction bases not matched to a gene: 4. The CDR3 totals 16 residues. This chain's CDR3 is CASSLDLAGGWNEQFF. In nucleotides, the CDR3 is TGTGCCAGCAGCTTAGATCTAGCGGGAGGGTGGAATGAGCAGTTCTTC.

This sequence joins TRBV3-1 (or the pseudogene TRBV3-2) and TRBJ1-2, with 10 bases that match TRBD1. The CDR3 spans 20 residues. Germline assignment: CDR1 LGHDT and CDR2 YNNKEL (reference sequence). The V and J ends lost 2 bases and 1 base, in that order; junction bases with no gene match: 16. The CDR3 bases are TGTGCCAGCAGCCAATTCGTTATCGTGGGACAGGGGAAGTTTAACTATGGCTACACCTTC. Its protein is CASSQFVIVGQGKFNYGYTF.

CDR3: CASSLGRGSTGELFF. The CDR3 coding sequence is TGTGCCAGCAGCTTAGGAAGGGGGAGCACCGGGGAGCTGTTTTTT. J is TRBJ2-2 and V is TRBV7-2; maybe TRBD1 (6 bases). This CDR3 contains 15 residues. Trimming stripped 1 base from V and 4 bases from J, with 10 bases between. CDR1 SGHTA and CDR2 FQGNSA come from the germline V gene.

The J gene is TRBJ2-2, the V gene TRBV12-3 or TRBV12-4; D unresolved. This CDR3 spans 13 amino acids. V gave up 6 bases and J gave up 0 bases, with 5 bases separating them. The DNA for the CDR3 is TGTGCCAGCAGGCACGCGAACACCGGGGAGCTGTTTTTT. It is translated as CASRHANTGELFF.

This clone was seen once. This chain uses TRBV21-1 with TRBJ2-6; the D call in the table, TRBD2, was not verified against the DNA. TRBV21-1 is reported as a pseudogene. The CDR3 extends over 19 amino acids. As DNA, the CDR3 is TGTGCCAGCAGCCCAAGAGAAACGGGACGGGGACTAGGGGCCAACGTCCTGACTTTC. The encoded protein is CASSPRETGRGLGANVLTF.

This chain links TRBV6-5 with TRBJ2-4; 7 bases align to TRBD2. CDR1 and CDR2 (germline): MNHEY, SVGAGI. After removal of 8 bases from V and 3 bases from J, the junction contained 7 bases not matched to a gene. The CDR3 has 14 residues. The CDR3 bases are TGTGCCAGCTGGGACTTAGCGGGCAAAAACATTCAGTACTTC. Translating it yields CASWDLAGKNIQYF.

This chain connects TRBV20-1 to TRBJ1-2; no firm D call. The V gene lost 3 bases and the J gene lost 4 bases, with 6 bases spanning the gap. This CDR3 has 11 residues. Germline values: CDR1 DFQATT, CDR2 SNEGSKA (reference sequence). The CDR3, as DNA: TGCAGTGCTAGCTCCGCCTATGGCTACACCTTC. It encodes CSASSAYGYTF.

This chain uses TRBV27 with TRBJ1-1, with D perhaps matching TRBD1 (5 bases). V lost 0 bases and J 4 bases, leaving 15 bases between the germline ends. The CDR3 is made up of 16 amino acids. CDR1 is MNHEY, CDR2 SMNVEV, per germline (reference sequence). DNA of the CDR3: TGTGCCAGCAGTTTATCCCAAGACAGAAAGGGCACTGAAGCTTTCTTT. Amino acid sequence: CASSLSQDRKGTEAFF.

The chain carries TRBV10-3 and TRBJ1-2, with D perhaps TRBD1 (5 bases). Looked up from germline, CDR1 is ENHRY and CDR2 is SYGVKD. CDR3 length: 14 amino acids. Trimming removed 6 bases from V and 4 bases from J, with 15 bases in between. CDR3: CAIRDSEISYGYTF. The CDR3 DNA is TGTGCCATCAGAGACAGCGAAATTTCCTATGGCTACACCTTC.